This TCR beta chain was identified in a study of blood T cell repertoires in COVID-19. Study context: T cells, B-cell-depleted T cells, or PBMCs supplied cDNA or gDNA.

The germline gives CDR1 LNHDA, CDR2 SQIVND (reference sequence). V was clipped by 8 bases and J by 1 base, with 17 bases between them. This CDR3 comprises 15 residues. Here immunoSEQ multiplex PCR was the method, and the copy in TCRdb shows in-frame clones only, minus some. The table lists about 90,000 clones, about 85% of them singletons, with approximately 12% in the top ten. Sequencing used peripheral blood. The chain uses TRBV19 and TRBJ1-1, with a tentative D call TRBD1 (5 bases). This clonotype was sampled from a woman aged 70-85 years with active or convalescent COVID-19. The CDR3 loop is CASLQPRGTNTEAFF. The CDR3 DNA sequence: TGTGCCAGTTTACAACCCCGGGGGACGAACACTGAAGCTTTCTTT.